These 21 T cell receptor beta chains share one sample of origin, sequenced in a study of T cells in Graves' hyperthyroidism and ophthalmopathy. RNA transcripts gave rise to amplified TCR beta CDR3 regions. The HTBI primer set drove a first-round RT-PCR of the TCR CDR3. TCRdb passed the multiplex PCR reads through MiXCR, listing each CDR3 protein once. The sample carries a few hundred thousand distinct CDR3 sequences, around 42% recorded once. The sample taken for sequencing was peripheral blood or thyroid tissue (not recorded which). The source of these receptors is a woman under 30 with Graves' hyperthyroidism.

The rearrangement uses TRBV20-1 and TRBJ2-5, with D hard to call. The CDR3 has 14 residues. Germline V gives CDR1 DFQATT, CDR2 SNEGSKA (reference sequence). Deletions cut 0 bases from V and 4 bases from J, with 12 bases between. The CDR3 sequence: CSARDETLVETQYF. The CDR3 DNA sequence: TGCAGTGCTAGAGATGAAACTTTAGTAGAGACCCAGTACTTC.

At least ten counts were recorded for this clonotype. The chain has TRBV24-1 and TRBJ1-2; 7 nucleotides line up with TRBD1. Germline assignment: CDR1 KGHDR and CDR2 SFDVKD. The CDR3 spans 13 residues. J lost 8 bases, V lost 5 bases, and 7 bases had no gene match. CDR3 residues: CATSGRQGGGYTF. The DNA of the CDR3 is TGTGCCACCAGTGGCCGACAGGGCGGAGGCTACACCTTC.

Worth noting for this clonotype: This likely comes from a read error, as the CDR3 has no conserved phenylalanine or tryptophan at its end. The chain is built from TRBV6-1 and TRBJ1-1; no clear D gene. The CDR3 has 13 residues. CDR1 is MNHNS, CDR2 SASEGT, per germline. Trimming stripped 6 bases from V and 0 bases from J, with 8 bases between. The CDR3 is CASSPTLNTEAFS. The CDR3 coding sequence is TGTGCCAGCAGCCCGACACTGAACACTGAAGCTTTCTCT.

The V and J genes are TRBV7-2 and TRBJ2-5, with 10 bases that match TRBD2. Trimming at V came to 1 base and at J to 5 bases, leaving 10 bases not matched to a gene. Germline CDR1 SGHTA, CDR2 FQGNSA. The CDR3 length is 17 residues. The DNA for the CDR3 is TGTGCCAGCAGCTTAGTACTAGCGGGAATTCGCCCGGAGACCCAGTACTTC. Translated, it gives CASSLVLAGIRPETQYF.

The V gene is TRBV10-1, the J gene TRBJ2-5, with D maybe TRBD2 (6 bases). Germline V CDR1 and CDR2: WNHNN, SYGVQD (reference sequence). CDR3 length equals 12 residues. V gave up 9 bases and J gave up 2 bases, with 10 bases separating them. For the CDR3, the DNA is TGCGCCAGGCACGCGGGGCAAGAGACCCAGTACTTC. Encoded protein: CARHAGQETQYF.

The chain couples TRBV19 to TRBJ2-5; TRBD1 might be the D (6 bases). V was cut by 8 bases and J by 2 bases, with 18 bases left in between. This CDR3 is 15 amino acids long. The germline V gene encodes CDR1 LNHDA and CDR2 SQIVND (reference sequence). CDR3 DNA sequence: TGTGCCAGTGACATGACCGGGACACAACAAGAGACCCAGTACTTC. Its protein product is CASDMTGTQQETQYF. The whole variable domain, filled in from reference TRBV19 and TRBJ2-5, reads DGGITQSPKYLFRKEGQNVTLSCEQNLNHDAMYWYRQDPGQGLRLIYYSQIVNDFQKGDIAEGYSVSREKKESFPLTVTSAQKNPTAFYLCASDMTGTQQETQYFGPGTRLLVL.

Points on this clonotype: A much larger clonotype is one base distant, so this may be a read error. The chain uses TRBV2 and TRBJ2-7; possible D gene TRBD2, 7 bases. Trimming shortened V by 0 bases and J by 4 bases, and 13 bases separated the two germline ends. CDR1 is SNHLY and CDR2 is FYNNEI in the germline V gene. This CDR3 has 15 residues. CDR3 protein: CASSEAGGRGYEQYF. In DNA form, the CDR3 reads TGTGCCAGCAGTGAAGCGGGGGGGCGCGGATACGAGCAGTACTTC.

This chain links TRBV13 with TRBJ1-2; D not resolved. CDR3 size: 15 residues. Trimming took 6 bases from V and 2 from J, leaving 16 bases between them. CDR1 is PRHDT, CDR2 FYEKMQ, per germline (reference sequence). The CDR3, as DNA: TGTGCCAGCAGTGAGGCCCCGGCAGAAAACTATGGCTACACCTTC. Encoded protein: CASSEAPAENYGYTF. The whole variable domain, filled in from reference TRBV13 and TRBJ1-2, reads AAGVIQSPRHLIKEKRETATLKCYPIPRHDTVYWYQQGPGQDPQFLISFYEKMQSDKGSIPDRFSAQQFSDYHSELNMSSLELGDSALYFCASSEAPAENYGYTFGSGTRLTVV.

This clonotype was seen many times. J is TRBJ2-7 and V is TRBV7-9; D is unclear. This CDR3 region has 12 residues. Germline values: CDR1 SEHNR, CDR2 FQNEAQ (reference sequence). Trimming took 3 bases from V and 2 from J, leaving 5 bases between them. CDR3 nucleotides: TGTGCCAGCAGCTTTTCGGCCTACGAGCAGTACTTC. Its protein is CASSFSAYEQYF.

This clonotype was recorded once. The chain uses TRBV7-2 and TRBJ1-5, with a weak D call TRBD1 (5 bases). The V and J ends lost 1 base and 9 bases respectively, with 10 bases between them. Looked up from germline, CDR1 is SGHTA and CDR2 is FQGNSA. The CDR3 runs 13 residues. The CDR3 sequence: CASSLDAGGPQHF. CDR3 coding DNA: TGTGCCAGCAGCTTAGACGCCGGGGGGCCCCAGCATTTT.

V and J are TRBV20-1 and TRBJ1-5, with 8 bases lining up with TRBD1. After removal of 1 base from V and 3 bases from J, the junction contained 11 bases not matched to a gene. Germline V CDR1 and CDR2: DFQATT, SNEGSKA (reference sequence). The CDR3 has 17 residues. Here the CDR3 DNA reads TGCAGTGCTAGAGTTTTGGACAGGGAAGGAGACAATCAGCCCCAGCATTTT. Protein: CSARVLDREGDNQPQHF.

In its sample, this clonotype was seen many times. The rearrangement links TRBV7-9 to TRBJ2-7; perhaps D is TRBD1 or TRBD2 (5 bases each). Germline lookup yields CDR1 SEHNR and CDR2 FQNEAQ (reference sequence). V lost 6 bases, J lost 2 bases, and 11 bases lay in between. The CDR3 is 13 residues long. CDR3: CASSLRGPYEQYF. CDR3 coding DNA: TGTGCCAGCAGTTTACGGGGACCCTACGAGCAGTACTTC.

This clonotype was seen repeatedly, ten times or more. The chain employs TRBV19 and TRBJ2-6; no clear D. The CDR3 is 15 amino acids. Germline-derived CDR1 and CDR2 are LNHDA and SQIVND (reference sequence). Deletions cut 4 bases from V and 0 bases from J, with 7 bases between. In nucleotides, the CDR3 is TGTGCCAGTAGTAAGGGAAGCTCTGGGGCCAACGTCCTGACTTTC. Translating gives CASSKGSSGANVLTF.

The chain carries TRBV29-1 and TRBJ1-2; D possibly corresponds to TRBD1 (6 bases). The CDR3 sequence is 13 residues long. Trimming left V 5 bases short and J 3 bases short, with 13 bases between. The germline CDR1 and CDR2 sequences are SQVTM and ANQGSEA. CDR3 region: CSVSGGSYYGYTF. CDR3 in DNA: TGCAGCGTTTCGGGGGGCAGCTACTATGGCTACACCTTC.

This clonotype was detected many times. The chain employs TRBV7-9 and TRBJ1-5; D is perhaps TRBD1 (6 bases). The germline V and J ends were trimmed by 10 bases and 2 bases, with 12 bases remaining between them. The germline gives CDR1 SEHNR, CDR2 FQNEAQ (reference sequence). There are 13 residues in the CDR3. The CDR3 sequence is CATGERGNQPQHF. CDR3 DNA sequence: TGTGCCACAGGGGAACGGGGCAATCAGCCCCAGCATTTT.

In its sample, this clonotype was seen a few times. The chain is built from TRBV6-6 and TRBJ1-2; D not resolved. The CDR3 has 12 amino acids. V was shortened by 8 bases and J by 13 bases, with 20 bases between the two germline ends. Germline-derived CDR1 and CDR2 are MNHNY and SVGAGI (reference sequence). CDR3 sequence: CASFTLQAKPTF. CDR3 DNA: TGTGCCAGCTTCACCCTTCAGGCCAAACCCACCTTC.

The chain combines TRBV5-1 with TRBJ2-5; 11 nucleotides match TRBD2. The CDR3 is 14 residues long. Per germline, CDR1 SGHRS and CDR2 YFSETQ. V lost 5 bases to trimming and J lost 9 bases; unmatched junction nucleotides: 9. The CDR3 DNA sequence: TGCGCCAGCAGGACTAGCGGGGTGGAGGGGGCCCAGTACTTC. Protein: CASRTSGVEGAQYF.

The table lists this clonotype with a few counts. This chain links TRBV7-9 with TRBJ2-5; D unclear. This CDR3 has 13 amino acids. The V gene lost 6 bases and the J gene lost 5 bases, with 13 bases spanning the gap. The V gene's germline CDR1 is SEHNR and CDR2 FQNEAQ (reference sequence). The CDR3 coding sequence is TGTGCCAGCAGAGATTCCTCGCGTGAGACCCAGTACTTC. Translating it yields CASRDSSRETQYF.

The chain has TRBV5-1 and TRBJ2-7, with D perhaps TRBD1 (6 bases). This CDR3 contains 14 residues. Germline-derived CDR1 and CDR2 are SGHRS and YFSETQ. Trimming stripped 4 bases from V and 1 base from J, with 12 bases between. CDR3 loop: CASSPGQTSYEQYF. CDR3 DNA: TGCGCCAGCAGCCCTGGACAGACATCCTACGAGCAGTACTTC. Supplemented by reference TRBV5-1 and TRBJ2-7, the full variable domain reads KAGVTQTPRYLIKTRGQQVTLSCSPISGHRSVSWYQQTPGQGLQFLFEYFSETQRNKGNFPGRFSGRQFSNSRSEMNVSTLELGDSALYLCASSPGQTSYEQYFGPGTRLTVT.

This clonotype occurred once. The rearrangement joins TRBV20-1 to TRBJ2-7, with 7 positions matching TRBD2. Trimming took 6 bases from V and 2 from J; bases not matched to a gene: 4. Germline V gene lookup returns CDR1 DFQATT and CDR2 SNEGSKA (reference sequence). This CDR3 spans 12 amino acids. The CDR3: CSAPGLTYEQYF. The CDR3 DNA is TGCAGTGCCCCGGGACTAACCTACGAGCAGTACTTC.

The genes are TRBV7-3 and TRBJ2-7; 13 bases fit TRBD2. The CDR3 contains 15 residues. CDR1 is SGHTA and CDR2 is FQGTGA in the germline V gene. V gave up 5 bases and J gave up 7 bases; unmatched junction bases: 8. CDR3 coding DNA: TGTGCCAGCAGCGGAACTAGCGGGAGGGTCGGGGAGCAGTACTTC. It is translated as CASSGTSGRVGEQYF.